This T cell receptor beta chain was recovered during a study of blood T cell repertoires in COVID-19. Study-wide context: The United States, Italy and Spain provided the acute and convalescent COVID-19 samples.

Losses at the gene ends were 3 bases for V and 11 bases for J; bases not matched to a gene: 7. The germline V gene encodes CDR1 GTSNPN and CDR2 SVGIG (reference sequence). The CDR3 spans 12 residues. Sequencing was performed with immunoSEQ multiplex PCR; in TCRdb, only in-frame clones are kept and a portion is missing. Of over 250,000 clones listed, 88% are singletons. V usage is TRBV30 and J usage is TRBJ1-1; 9 bases fit TRBD1. The sequence derives from a woman in her forties or fifties who had recovered from COVID-19. Sequencing used PBMCs or T cells enriched from blood (not recorded which). This chain's CDR3 is CAWSSTGGEAFF. For the CDR3, the DNA is TGTGCCTGGAGCTCTACAGGGGGCGAGGCTTTCTTT.